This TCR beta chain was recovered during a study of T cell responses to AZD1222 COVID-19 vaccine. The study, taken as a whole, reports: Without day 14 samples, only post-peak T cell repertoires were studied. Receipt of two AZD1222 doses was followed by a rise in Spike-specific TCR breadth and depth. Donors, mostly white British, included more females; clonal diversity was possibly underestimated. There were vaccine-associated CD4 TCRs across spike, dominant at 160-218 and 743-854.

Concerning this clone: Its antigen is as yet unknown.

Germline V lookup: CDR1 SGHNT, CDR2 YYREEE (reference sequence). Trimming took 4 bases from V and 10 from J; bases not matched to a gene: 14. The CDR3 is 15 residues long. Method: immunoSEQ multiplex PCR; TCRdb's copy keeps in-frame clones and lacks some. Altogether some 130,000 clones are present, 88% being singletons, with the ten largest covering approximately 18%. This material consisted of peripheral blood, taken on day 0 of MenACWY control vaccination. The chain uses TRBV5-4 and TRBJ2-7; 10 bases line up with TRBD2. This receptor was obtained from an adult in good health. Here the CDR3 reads CASSIPGASGSRQYF. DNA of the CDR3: TGTGCCAGCAGCATCCCGGGGGCTAGCGGGAGCCGCCAGTACTTC.